Included here is one T cell receptor (beta chain) sequence, with context. Antigen unknown. These data come from a study of blood T cells in healthy people across ages. Overall study: There was about one barcoded beta molecule captured by template switching per two T cells.

Together with a sample-barcoded 5' primer, a J-beta primer mix was included in a second PCR lasting about 6 to 12 cycles. The study obtained at least 2.5 million CDR3-containing paired-end reads from every sample. Via MiXCR, TCRdb re-called the 5' RACE reads, giving one row per CDR3 protein. The repertoire holds approximately 800,000 distinct CDR3 sequences, with 56% as singletons. Study findings and constraints: Both naive CD4+ cell counts and diversity were greater in long-lived donors than in aged donors.

The sample taken for sequencing was blood. This sequence originates from a man aged 35 to 55 in good health.

The CDR3 here is CASKMGLAGVEQYF. CDR3 DNA: TGTGCCAGCAAAATGGGACTAGCGGGAGTCGAGCAGTACTTC. The chain uses TRBV6-6 and TRBJ2-7; 14 bases line up with TRBD2. This CDR3 region has 14 residues. The V segment lost 7 bases and the J segment 6 bases; nucleotides outside the gene matches: 5. CDR1 and CDR2 (germline): MNHNY, SVGAGI (reference sequence).